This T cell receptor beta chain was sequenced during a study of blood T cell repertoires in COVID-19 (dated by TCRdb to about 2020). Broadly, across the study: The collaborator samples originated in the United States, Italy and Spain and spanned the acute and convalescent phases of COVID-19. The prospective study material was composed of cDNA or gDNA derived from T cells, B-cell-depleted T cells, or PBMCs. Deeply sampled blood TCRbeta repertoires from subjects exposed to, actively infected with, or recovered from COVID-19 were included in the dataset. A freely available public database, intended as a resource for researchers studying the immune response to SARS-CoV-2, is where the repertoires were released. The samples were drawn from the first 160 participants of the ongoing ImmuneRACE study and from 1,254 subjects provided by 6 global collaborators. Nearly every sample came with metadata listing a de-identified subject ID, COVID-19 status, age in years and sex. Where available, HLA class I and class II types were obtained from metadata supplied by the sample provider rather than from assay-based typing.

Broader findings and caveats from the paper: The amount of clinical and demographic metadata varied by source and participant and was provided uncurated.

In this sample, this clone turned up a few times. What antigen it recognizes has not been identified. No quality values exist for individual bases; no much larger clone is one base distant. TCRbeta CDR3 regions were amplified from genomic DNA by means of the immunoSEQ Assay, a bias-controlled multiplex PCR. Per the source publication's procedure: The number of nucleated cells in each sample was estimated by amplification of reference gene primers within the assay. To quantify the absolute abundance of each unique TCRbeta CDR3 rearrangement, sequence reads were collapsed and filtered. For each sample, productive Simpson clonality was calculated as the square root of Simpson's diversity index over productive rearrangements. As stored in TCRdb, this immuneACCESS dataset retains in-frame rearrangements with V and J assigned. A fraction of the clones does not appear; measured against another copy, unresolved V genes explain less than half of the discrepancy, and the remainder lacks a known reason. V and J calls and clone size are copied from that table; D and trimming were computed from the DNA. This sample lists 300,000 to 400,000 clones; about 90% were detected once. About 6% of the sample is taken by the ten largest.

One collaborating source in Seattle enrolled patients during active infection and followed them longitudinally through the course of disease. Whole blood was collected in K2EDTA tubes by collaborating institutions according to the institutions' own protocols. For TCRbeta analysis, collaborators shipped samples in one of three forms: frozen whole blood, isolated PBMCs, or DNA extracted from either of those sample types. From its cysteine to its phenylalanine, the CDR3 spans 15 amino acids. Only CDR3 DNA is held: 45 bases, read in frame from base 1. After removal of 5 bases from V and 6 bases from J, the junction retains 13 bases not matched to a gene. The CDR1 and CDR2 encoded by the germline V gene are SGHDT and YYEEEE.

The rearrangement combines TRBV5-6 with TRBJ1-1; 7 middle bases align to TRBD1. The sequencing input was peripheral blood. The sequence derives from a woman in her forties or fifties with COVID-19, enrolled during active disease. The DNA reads TGTGCCAGCAGTTGGATTGACAGGGCTAGGGCTGAAGCTTTCTTT. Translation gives CASSWIDRARAEAFF.